This TCR beta chain is drawn from a study of OX40 agonist ivuxolimab in advanced cancers. Study context: At doses from 0.01 to 10 mg/kg, patients were given intravenous ivuxolimab every 2 weeks. A male proportion of approximately 80% was recorded, with mean age around 60 years and range 23 to 79. Participants could have had prior anti-PD-1, anti-PD-L1 or anti-CTLA-4 therapy, and more than 35% had some.

Researchers took blood at baseline, on cycle 4 day 1, and on cycle 7 day 1. This CDR3 contains 13 residues. V lost 2 bases and J lost 3, with 11 bases in between. CDR1 GTSNPN and CDR2 SVGIG come from the germline V gene (reference sequence). Repertoires were generated with immunoSEQ multiplex PCR, while TCRdb's copy carries only in-frame clones and drops some. The top ten clones hold 0.7% to 0.95% of a sample with 90,000 or so clones, more than 75% of them seen once. This clonotype was sampled from an adult with an advanced solid tumor such as melanoma, head and neck, liver or kidney cancer. The chain has TRBV30 and TRBJ2-7; D gene unclear. This specimen consisted of CD4+ or CD8+ T cells sorted from blood, obtained in a trial of the OX40 agonist ivuxolimab. The CDR3 loop reads CAWSPGSRYEQYF. CDR3 coding DNA: TGTGCCTGGAGTCCCGGATCCCGCTACGAGCAGTACTTC. The full variable domain, completed using reference TRBV30 and TRBJ2-7, is SQTIHQWPATLVQPVGSPLSLECTVEGTSNPNLYWYRQAAGRGLQLLFYSVGIGQISSEVPQNLSASRPQDRQFILSSKKLLLSDSGFYLCAWSPGSRYEQYFGPGTRLTVT.